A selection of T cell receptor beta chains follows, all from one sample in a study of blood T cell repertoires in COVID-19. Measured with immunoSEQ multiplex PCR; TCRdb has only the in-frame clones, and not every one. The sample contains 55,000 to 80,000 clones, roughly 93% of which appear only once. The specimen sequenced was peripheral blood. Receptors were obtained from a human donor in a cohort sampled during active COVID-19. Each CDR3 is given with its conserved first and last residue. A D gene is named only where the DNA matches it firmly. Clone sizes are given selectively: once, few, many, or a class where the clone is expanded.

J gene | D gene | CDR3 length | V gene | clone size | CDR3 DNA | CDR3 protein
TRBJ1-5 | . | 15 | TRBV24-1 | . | TGTGCCACCAGTGACAATCAGGGGAGCAATCAGCCCCAGCATTTT | CATSDNQGSNQPQHF
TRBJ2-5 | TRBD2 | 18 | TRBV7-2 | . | TGTGCCAGCAGCTTAGCGGGGACTAGCGGCACCCCTCAAGAGACCCAGTACTTC | CASSLAGTSGTPQETQYF
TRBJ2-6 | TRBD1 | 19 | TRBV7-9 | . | TGTGCCAGCAGCTCTCGACAGGGGGCGCTAATACCTGGGGCCAACGTCCTGACTTTC | CASSSRQGALIPGANVLTF
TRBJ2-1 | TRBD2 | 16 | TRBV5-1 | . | TGCGCCAGCAGCTTGACGACTAGCGGGAGAGGGGTGCGTCAGTTCTTC | CASSLTTSGRGVRQFF
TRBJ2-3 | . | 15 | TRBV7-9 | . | TGTGCCAGCAGCTTCCGGGACTTTAACACAGATACGCAGTATTTT | CASSFRDFNTDTQYF
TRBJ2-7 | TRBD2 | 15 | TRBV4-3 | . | TGCGCCAGCAGCCAGGGACTAGCGGGAGCCTACGAGCAGTACTTC | CASSQGLAGAYEQYF
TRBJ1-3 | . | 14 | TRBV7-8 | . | TGTGCCAGCAGCTCACAGCTAACTGGAAACACCATATATTTT | CASSSQLTGNTIYF
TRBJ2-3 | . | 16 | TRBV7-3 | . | TGTGCCAGCAGCTTAACAGTTCGGGGGAGCACAGATACGCAGTATTTT | CASSLTVRGSTDTQYF
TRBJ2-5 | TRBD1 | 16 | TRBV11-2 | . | TGTGCCAGCAGCACAAGGACAGGGAATAGCCAAGAGACCCAGTACTTC | CASSTRTGNSQETQYF
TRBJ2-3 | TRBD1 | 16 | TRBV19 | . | TGTGCCAGTAGCACGACAGGGGGCTGGGGGACAGATACGCAGTATTTT | CASSTTGGWGTDTQYF
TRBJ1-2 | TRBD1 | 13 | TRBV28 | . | TGTGCCAGCAGTTCACGCAGGGGGCTTGGCTACACCTTC | CASSSRRGLGYTF
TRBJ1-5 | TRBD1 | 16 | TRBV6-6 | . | TGTGCCAGCAGTTACCCGGGACAGGGGGGGGGTCAGCCCCAGCATTTT | CASSYPGQGGGQPQHF
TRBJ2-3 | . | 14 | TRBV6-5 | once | TGTGCCAGCTCCCGCGGTTCCAGCACAGATACGCAGTATTTT | CASSRGSSTDTQYF
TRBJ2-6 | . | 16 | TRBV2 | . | TGTGCCAGCAGGGGAGGACTGTCCTCTGGGGCCAACGTCCTGACTTTC | CASRGGLSSGANVLTF
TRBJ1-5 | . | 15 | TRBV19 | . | TGTGCCAGTAGTATGATGACAGGCCCAAATCAGCCCCAGCATTTT | CASSMMTGPNQPQHF
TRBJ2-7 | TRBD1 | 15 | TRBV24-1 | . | TGTGCCACCAGTGAGTCGGGACAGGGGTCTTACGAGCAGTACTTC | CATSESGQGSYEQYF
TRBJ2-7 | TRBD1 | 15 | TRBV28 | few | TGTGCCAGCAGGGGGACAGGGGGCGTAGGATACGAGCAGTACTTC | CASRGTGGVGYEQYF
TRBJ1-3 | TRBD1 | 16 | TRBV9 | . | TGTGCCAGCAGCGGATTGGGACAGAGCTCTGGAAACACCATATATTTT | CASSGLGQSSGNTIYF
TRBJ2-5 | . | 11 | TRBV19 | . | TGTGCCAGTAGTCTCCAAGAGACCCAGTACTTC | CASSLQETQYF
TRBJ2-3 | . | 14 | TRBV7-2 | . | TGTGCCAGCAGCTTAGCGACGGACAGACAAACGCAGTATTTT | CASSLATDRQTQYF
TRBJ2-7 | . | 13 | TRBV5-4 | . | TGTGCCAGCAGAAACGGGGGAACCTACGAGCAGTACTTC | CASRNGGTYEQYF
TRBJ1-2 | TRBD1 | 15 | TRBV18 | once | TGTGCCAGCTCACCGTCCGGGACAGGGATTAATGGCTACACCTTC | CASSPSGTGINGYTF
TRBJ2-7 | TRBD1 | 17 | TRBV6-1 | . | TGTGCCAGCAGTGGAGACGAACCCGGGACAGTGGCCTACGAGCAGTACTTC | CASSGDEPGTVAYEQYF
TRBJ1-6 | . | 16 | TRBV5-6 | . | TGTGCCAGCAGCCGGAAGTCGGGGTTTTATAATTCACCCCTCCACTTT | CASSRKSGFYNSPLHF
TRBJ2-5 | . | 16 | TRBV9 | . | TGTGCCAGCAGCGTAGGTACCGGAGGGGCACAAGAGACCCAGTACTTC | CASSVGTGGAQETQYF
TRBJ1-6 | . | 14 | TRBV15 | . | TGTGCCACCAGCAGGACTGTCGGAAATTCACCCCTCCACTTT | CATSRTVGNSPLHF
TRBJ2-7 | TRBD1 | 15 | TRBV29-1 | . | TGCAGCGTTGAGGCCCCGGGACAGGGAACCTACGAGCAGTACTTC | CSVEAPGQGTYEQYF
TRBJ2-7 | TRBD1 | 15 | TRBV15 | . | TGTGCCACCAGCAGAGGAAGGGGGCTTGCCTACGAGCAGTACTTC | CATSRGRGLAYEQYF
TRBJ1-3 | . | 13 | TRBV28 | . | TGTGCCAGCATCCACAGGGCTGGAAACACCATATATTTT | CASIHRAGNTIYF
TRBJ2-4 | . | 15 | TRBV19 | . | TGTGCCAGTAGTATGGAGGGTTTAGCCAAAAACATTCAGTACTTC | CASSMEGLAKNIQYF
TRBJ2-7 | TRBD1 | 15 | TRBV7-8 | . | TGTGCCAGCAGCCCCGCGGGACAGGGTTCCTACGAGCAGTACTTC | CASSPAGQGSYEQYF
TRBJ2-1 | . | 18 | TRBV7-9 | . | TGTGCCAGCAGCATGGAACCCACTCTGAGTTTCGGGTACAATGAGCAGTTCTTC | CASSMEPTLSFGYNEQFF
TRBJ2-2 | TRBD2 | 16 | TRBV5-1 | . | TGCGCCAGCGAGGAGGGACTAGCGGTTAACACCGGGGAGCTGTTTTTT | CASEEGLAVNTGELFF
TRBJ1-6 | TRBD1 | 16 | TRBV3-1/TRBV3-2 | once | TGTGCCAGCAGCCGCCGGGACAGAGTACCCAATTCACCCCTCCACTTT | CASSRRDRVPNSPLHF
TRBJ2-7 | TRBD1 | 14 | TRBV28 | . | TGTGCCAGCACTTCCGGGGACAGGGGCTACGAGCAGTACTTC | CASTSGDRGYEQYF
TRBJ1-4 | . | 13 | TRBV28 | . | TGTGCCAGCAGTTCCGGGGGTCTCGAAAAACTGTTTTTT | CASSSGGLEKLFF
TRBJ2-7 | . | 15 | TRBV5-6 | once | TGTGCCAGCAGCTTAGCGGCCACTCTCTCCTACGAGCAGTACTTC | CASSLAATLSYEQYF
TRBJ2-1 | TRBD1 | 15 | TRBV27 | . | TGTGCCAGCAGTTTAATGGCAGGGGGTGTCGATGAGCAGTTCTTC | CASSLMAGGVDEQFF
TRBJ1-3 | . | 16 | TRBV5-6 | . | TGTGCCAGCAGCTTGCAGGGTGTCTTCTCTGGAAACACCATATATTTT | CASSLQGVFSGNTIYF
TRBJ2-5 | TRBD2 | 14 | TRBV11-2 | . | TGTGCCAGCAGCTTATCGGCGGGAGAGAAGACCCAGTACTTC | CASSLSAGEKTQYF